This entry is about one T cell receptor (beta chain). Its antigen is undetermined. The sample comes from a study of identical twins. Study results and caveats: It was out-of-frame TCR alpha sharing in monozygotic twins that models underestimated. Insertions were reduced in abundant cord blood beta clonotypes but not in memory repertoires. There is a chance that invariant MAIT and iNKT cells partially muddied zero-insertion analyses.

A universal primer site arose from template switching, and cDNA bore unique molecular identifiers. MiXCR, run by TCRdb on the 5' RACE reads, gives a single entry per CDR3 protein. The table records 150,000 or so distinct CDR3 sequences, under 4.5% of them present only once. The sample taken for sequencing was memory T cells sorted from blood. This sequence was found in a man aged 18 to 30 in good health.

CDR3 region: CASSFATGASPLHF. The CDR3 coding sequence is TGTGCCAGCAGTTTTGCGACAGGTGCTTCACCCCTCCACTTT. V gene TRBV12-3 or TRBV12-4 combines with J gene TRBJ1-6; the D gene is possibly TRBD1 (6 bases). V lost 3 bases, J lost 9 bases, and 12 bases lay in between. This CDR3 has 14 residues.